This TCR beta chain was captured in a study of T cell responses to AZD1222 COVID-19 vaccine (dated by TCRdb to the early 2020s). Study-level background: A total of about 240 trial participants underwent TCR sequencing, of whom around 200 received two doses of AZD1222 and 26 received two doses of the MenACWY control vaccine. Trial participants were enrolled by age into 18-55, 56-69 and 70-plus year subgroups, with 148, 28 and 57 TCR-sequenced participants respectively. Beyond this particular receptor, the publication reports: The vaccine-associated CD4 TCRs covered the entire spike protein, and the dominant responses fell in regions 160-218 and 743-854. A significant rise in spike-specific TCR breadth and depth was observed after two AZD1222 doses relative to day 0 and relative to MenACWY recipients. The 56-69-year group was small, and its depth increase did not reach significance, likely because of low power. Because no day 14 peak-response samples were available, the repertoires could be characterized only after the peak T cell response. Participants were mostly white British and included more females than males, and it was suggested by the authors that clonal diversity may have been underestimated. Only five or six AZD1222 recipients were SARS-CoV-2 seropositive at baseline, limiting conclusions about previously exposed vaccinees. Reportedly, close to half of the unique spike-specific TCRs recognized epitopes lying outside the regions that are mutated in the B.1.351 and B.1.1.7 variants.

The time point tag for this specimen amounts to: baseline before first vaccination. The sample's treatment or condition, from its label and the paper: meningococcal conjugate vaccine given as trial control. Samples from vaccinated people were obtained from the UK trials COV001 and COV002, which included a single-blind randomized controlled phase 2/3 trial of AZD1222 (ChAdOx1 nCoV-19) in healthy adults. Trial participant PBMC samples were collected at day 0 and day 28 after the second dose for TCRbeta chain sequencing. The CDR3 regions of human TCRbeta chains were subjected to immunosequencing. As for how the authors treated the data: TCRs in the repertoires were compared against a reference library of SARS-CoV-2-specific TCRs that had been generated with the MIRA antigen-specificity platform. Breadth meant the fraction of unique TCRs that were SARS-CoV-2-associated, whereas depth meant the fraction of total T cells that were SARS-CoV-2-associated. Using the MIRA data, each spike-specific TCR was assigned both to the spike region to which the TCR was reactive and to a CD4 or CD8 class. Log10-transformed breadth and depth values were compared by one-way ANOVA with Sidak's multiple comparisons tests. The table comes from immuneACCESS by way of TCRdb, which keeps in-frame sequences with V and J called. Part of the clones is missing from these tables; in studies checked, under half for an unresolved V gene and the rest for unknown reasons. The DNA gave D and trimming, while V, J and clone size come from that table. Present in this sample are 100,000 or so clones, around 87% of which were seen just once. Clones ranked in the top ten supply roughly 4.2% of the sample.

Comment on this clone: The clone's antigen remains unknown. No quality values exist for individual bases; no much larger clone is one base distant.

V is reduced by 4 bases and J by 8 bases, leaving a spacing of 12 bases between them. Sequences GTSNPN (CDR1) and SVGIG (CDR2) are obtained from the germline V gene (reference sequence). The CDR3 runs 13 amino acids, cysteine and phenylalanine included. Of all the DNA, just the CDR3 is kept, 39 bases in frame from base 1. The source of this sequence is an adult in good health. The chain is made from TRBV30 and TRBJ1-6; a weak D assignment points to TRBD1 (5 bases agree). This material consisted of peripheral blood, taken on day 0 of MenACWY control vaccination. The nucleotide sequence reads TGTGCCTGGAAAGGGACCCGGCATTCACCCCTCCACTTT. The translation is CAWKGTRHSPLHF.